Presented here are 10 T cell receptor beta chains from one specimen sequenced in a study of Ad26.COV2.S vaccination and SARS-CoV-2 variants. Treatment given: roughly 20 received Ad26.COV2.S at low or high dose, single or two shots; about 5 received placebo; per-sample allocation not given. The samples were gathered on day 63 after the first injection of vaccine or placebo. Clones were read by immunoSEQ multiplex PCR, and TCRdb kept only the in-frame ones, dropping some. The sample holds about 680,000 clones, approximately 88% seen once. The sequenced sample was peripheral blood, obtained in a trial of Ad26.COV2.S vaccine versus placebo. Receptors originate from a person aged 18-60 years who received the Ad26.COV2.S COVID-19 vaccine or a placebo.

The genes are TRBV28 and TRBJ1-6; TRBD1 is a possible D gene (5 bases). The V end was cut by 6 bases, the J end by 7 bases, with 16 bases between. The germline CDR1 and CDR2 sequences are MDHEN and SYDVKM. The CDR3 covers 15 residues. DNA of the CDR3: TGTGCCAGCAGCCTTGACCAGGGTGCCAATTCACCCCTCCACTTT. It translates to CASSLDQGANSPLHF.

The chain uses TRBV4-3 and TRBJ1-2, with unresolved D. Germline loops: CDR1 LGHNA, CDR2 YSLEER. Trimming pared 0 bases from V and 6 bases from J, leaving 29 bases between. The CDR3 sequence is 20 residues long. This CDR3 reads CASSQDQFPVTTDPRNGYTF. The CDR3 DNA reads TGCGCCAGCAGCCAAGATCAATTCCCTGTAACGACGGACCCTAGAAATGGCTACACCTTC.

The rearrangement uses TRBV2 and TRBJ1-5, with no clear D. Looked up from germline, CDR1 is SNHLY and CDR2 is FYNNEI. Trimming cost V 2 bases and J 5 bases, with 10 bases left between them. The CDR3 totals 14 residues. The CDR3 here is CASSEYGRDQPQHF. CDR3 sequence (DNA): TGTGCCAGCAGTGAATACGGGCGGGATCAGCCCCAGCATTTT.

This CDR3 is CSAPLGEKLFF. CDR3 DNA sequence: TGCAGTGCTCCTTTAGGGGAAAAACTGTTTTTT. V is TRBV20-1 and J is TRBJ1-4, with D hard to call. V gave up 5 bases and J gave up 8 bases, with 9 bases separating them. Germline CDR1 and CDR2: DFQATT and SNEGSKA (reference sequence). CDR3 length: 11 residues.

This chain connects TRBV11-2 to TRBJ2-7, with 8 bases that match TRBD1. The ends lost 5 bases at V and 2 bases at J; junction bases unmatched: 2. CDR1 and CDR2 (germline): SGHAT, FQNNGV. This CDR3 contains 13 residues. CDR3 sequence reads: CASSRTGPYEQYF. In nucleotides, the CDR3 is TGTGCCAGCAGCAGGACAGGGCCCTACGAGCAGTACTTC.

This clone was seen a few times. The chain recombines TRBV11-2 with TRBJ2-2; D might be TRBD1 or TRBD2, each matching 6 bases. V lost 0 bases, J lost 16 bases, and 18 bases lay in between. Germline CDR1 SGHAT, CDR2 FQNNGV. CDR3 length: 14 amino acids. CDR3 residues: CASSLDRGGRKPFF. As DNA, the CDR3 is TGTGCCAGCAGCTTAGATCGAGGGGGGAGAAAACCGTTTTTT. Filled out from reference TRBV11-2 and TRBJ2-2, the complete variable domain reads EAGVAQSPRYKIIEKRQSVAFWCNPISGHATLYWYQQILGQGPKLLIQFQNNGVVDDSQLPKDRFSAERLKGVDSTLKIQPAKLEDSAVYLCASSLDRGGRKPFFGEGSRLTVL.

DNA of the CDR3: TGTGCCAGTAGTCGGACAGGGGGCGGAGGAACCGGGGAGCTGTTTTTT. Its translation: CASSRTGGGGTGELFF. The rearrangement joins TRBV19 to TRBJ2-2; TRBD1 agrees at 11 bases. The CDR3 has 16 residues. V lost 5 bases to trimming and J lost 5 bases; unmatched junction nucleotides: 7. Germline CDR1 is LNHDA and CDR2 is SQIVND (reference sequence).

V is TRBV5-1 and J is TRBJ2-3, with no clear D. The CDR3 is made up of 12 amino acids. CDR1 SGHRS and CDR2 YFSETQ come from the germline V gene. V was clipped by 4 bases and J by 3 bases, with 6 bases between them. The CDR3 bases are TGCGCCAGCAGCGGAACTACAGATACGCAGTATTTT. As protein: CASSGTTDTQYF. Using reference TRBV5-1 and TRBJ2-3 for the parts outside the CDR3, the full variable domain is KAGVTQTPRYLIKTRGQQVTLSCSPISGHRSVSWYQQTPGQGLQFLFEYFSETQRNKGNFPGRFSGRQFSNSRSEMNVSTLELGDSALYLCASSGTTDTQYFGPGTRLTVL.

CDR3 bases: TGCAGTGCTAGTTGGCCTAGCTACGAGCAGTACTTC. Protein: CSASWPSYEQYF. The rearrangement links TRBV20-1 to TRBJ2-7, with unresolved D. This CDR3 comprises 12 residues. V was clipped by 3 bases and J by 3 bases, with 9 bases between them. Germline loops: CDR1 DFQATT, CDR2 SNEGSKA (reference sequence).

The V call is TRBV5-1, the J call TRBJ2-7, with TRBD1 matching over 11 bases. The V and J ends lost 4 bases and 1 base, in that order; junction bases with no gene match: 10. The germline V gene encodes CDR1 SGHRS and CDR2 YFSETQ. This CDR3 has 17 residues. The CDR3 DNA is TGCGCCAGCAGCCTGGGGACAGGGGGTTGGTATTCCTACGAGCAGTACTTC. It encodes CASSLGTGGWYSYEQYF.